The clone carrying this T cell receptor beta chain came up a few times. Its antigen is not known. The data belong to a study of memory CD4+ T cells and cytomegalovirus serostatus. Study-level results: The CMV-associated TCR signature appears largely within the CD4+ memory repertoire.

Germline values: CDR1 SEHNR, CDR2 FQNEAQ (reference sequence). This CDR3 contains 14 residues. The trim removed 5 bases at V and 5 bases at J, leaving 3 bases unmatched. Single viable CD3+CD4+CD8-CD45RO+ cells were sorted as the memory CD4+ T cells. After thawing, CD4+ T cells were positively selected. The protocol was immunoSEQ multiplex PCR, while the TCRdb copy is restricted to in-frame clones and leaves out a portion. In the table there are 54,000 or so clones, 81% of which are singletons. The TCR originated in an adult in good health and CMV-seronegative. The V call is TRBV7-9, the J call TRBJ2-1; 10 nucleotides agree with TRBD2. The source material was memory CD4+ T cells from blood. For the CDR3, the DNA is TGTGCCAGCAGCCAAGGACTAGCGGACAATGAGCAGTTCTTC. This gives the protein CASSQGLADNEQFF.